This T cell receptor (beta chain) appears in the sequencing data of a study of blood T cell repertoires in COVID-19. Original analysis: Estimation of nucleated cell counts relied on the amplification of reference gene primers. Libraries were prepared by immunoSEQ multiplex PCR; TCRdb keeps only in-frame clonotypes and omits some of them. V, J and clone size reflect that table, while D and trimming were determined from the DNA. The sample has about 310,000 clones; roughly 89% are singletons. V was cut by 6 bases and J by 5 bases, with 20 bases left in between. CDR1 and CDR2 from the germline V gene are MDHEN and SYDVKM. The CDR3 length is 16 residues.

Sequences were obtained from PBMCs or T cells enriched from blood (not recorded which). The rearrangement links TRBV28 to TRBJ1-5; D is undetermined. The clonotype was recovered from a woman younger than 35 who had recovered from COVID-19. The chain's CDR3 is CASRFLSEGRYQPQHF. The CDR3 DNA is TGTGCCAGCAGATTTCTCTCGGAGGGTCGGTATCAGCCCCAGCATTTT.